A single sample gave rise to the 11 T cell receptor beta chains below, sequenced in a study of T-cell memory formation after mild COVID-19. From the 5' RACE reads, TCRdb called clonotypes with MiXCR, one entry per CDR3 protein. The sample lists hundreds of thousands of distinct CDR3 sequences, roughly 18% occurring once. The specimen was PBMCs or a T cell subset sorted from them (not recorded which). Receptors originate from an adult woman who had mild COVID-19 (a few samples of this study predate the infection). Cell type and time point are not known.

This clonotype was recorded a few times. The chain is built from TRBV7-9 and TRBJ2-3; D possibly corresponds to TRBD2 (5 bases). CDR1 SEHNR and CDR2 FQNEAQ come from the germline V gene (reference sequence). The CDR3 loop spans 15 amino acids. Trimming took 4 bases from V and 6 from J, leaving 17 bases between them. DNA of the CDR3: TGTGCCAGCAGCTCCCGGGTCTCAACGGGGGATACGCAGTATTTT. Translated, it gives CASSSRVSTGDTQYF.

This sequence joins TRBV12-3 or TRBV12-4 and TRBJ2-1, with 14 bases matching TRBD2. This CDR3 is built from 15 residues. V shed 3 bases, J shed 12 bases, and the junction held 7 bases outside the gene matches. CDR3 loop: CASSFQGGLAGGQFF. The CDR3, as DNA: TGTGCCAGCAGTTTCCAAGGCGGACTAGCGGGAGGGCAGTTCTTC.

This clonotype was recorded a few times. The J gene is TRBJ2-1, the V gene TRBV10-3; 8 nucleotides agree with TRBD1. V gave up 10 bases and J gave up 5 bases; unmatched junction bases: 7. The CDR3 is 13 amino acids. From germline, CDR1 is ENHRY and CDR2 SYGVKD. CDR3 coding DNA: TGTGCCACAGGGGGCGAAAATGACAATGAGCAGTTCTTC. Amino acid sequence: CATGGENDNEQFF.

The chain recombines TRBV9 with TRBJ1-2; no firm D call. Between the trimmed V and J ends, which lost 0 bases and 5 bases, there was a span of 8 bases. The CDR3 loop spans 13 amino acids. Germline CDR1 and CDR2: SGDLS and YYNGEE. CDR3 sequence reads: CASSVVTGYGYTF. For the CDR3, the DNA is TGTGCCAGCAGCGTAGTGACTGGGTATGGCTACACCTTC.

This clonotype was found a few times. This chain uses TRBV25-1 with TRBJ2-5; 9 bases align to TRBD1. From germline, CDR1 is MGHDK and CDR2 SYGVNS. V lost 4 bases, J lost 4 bases, and 7 bases stayed unmatched. The CDR3 runs 15 residues. The CDR3 here is CASSAGQGIGETQYF. The CDR3, as DNA: TGTGCCAGCAGTGCGGGACAGGGAATAGGAGAGACCCAGTACTTC. Full variable domain (rest looked up from reference TRBV25-1 and TRBJ2-5): EADIYQTPRYLVIGTGKKITLECSQTMGHDKMYWYQQDPGMELHLIHYSYGVNSTEKGDLSSESTVSRIRTEHFPLTLESARPSHTSQYLCASSAGQGIGETQYFGPGTRLLVL.

The chain carries TRBV14 and TRBJ2-1; no definite D call. The CDR3 spans 14 residues. Germline V CDR1 and CDR2: SGHDN, FVKESK. V was trimmed by 4 bases and J by 3 bases, leaving 10 bases between them. The CDR3 here is CASSLKAVYNEQFF. The CDR3, as DNA: TGTGCCAGCAGCCTTAAGGCGGTCTACAATGAGCAGTTCTTC.

A single count supports this clonotype. The chain has TRBV30 and TRBJ2-2; D is perhaps TRBD1 (5 bases). The CDR3 totals 14 residues. Germline assignment: CDR1 GTSNPN and CDR2 SVGIG (reference sequence). Trimming took 2 bases from V and 0 from J, leaving 7 bases between them. The CDR3 loop reads CAWSRQSNTGELFF. The CDR3 coding sequence is TGTGCCTGGAGTCGACAGTCGAACACCGGGGAGCTGTTTTTT.

The chain recombines TRBV5-6 with TRBJ2-3, with D unclear. CDR1 and CDR2 from the germline V gene are SGHDT and YYEEEE. This CDR3 is built from 14 residues. The CDR3 coding sequence is TGTGTCAACGCCTACAGAGAAAACACAGATACGCAGTATTTT. Protein product: CVNAYRENTDTQYF.

This clonotype was observed a handful of times. This chain joins TRBV20-1 and TRBJ2-3, with D unresolved. CDR3 length: 14 amino acids. CDR1 and CDR2 (germline): DFQATT, SNEGSKA (reference sequence). Trimming stripped 3 bases from V and 6 bases from J, with 16 bases between. The DNA of the CDR3 is TGCAGTGCTAGGGGCTTGGGGAATGCGGATACGCAGTATTTT. It translates to CSARGLGNADTQYF.

The chain carries TRBV11-2 and TRBJ1-1; D gene unclear. There are 13 residues in the CDR3. Germline lookup yields CDR1 SGHAT and CDR2 FQNNGV. The ends were cut back, 0 bases at V and 4 bases at J, with 6 bases in the middle. CDR3 protein: CASSLERTTEAFF. In DNA, the CDR3 is TGTGCCAGCAGCTTAGAACGGACCACTGAAGCTTTCTTT.

The genes are TRBV6-1 and TRBJ1-2; tentatively, D is TRBD1 (5 bases). The CDR3 has 14 residues. V dropped 2 bases and J dropped 4 bases, with 11 bases sitting between them. Germline assignment: CDR1 MNHNS and CDR2 SASEGT. The CDR3 bases are TGTGCCAGCAGTGAACCAGGGATAGTCTATGGCTACACCTTC. This encodes CASSEPGIVYGYTF.